These 14 T cell receptor beta chains originate from one sample sequenced in a study of early T cells in non-severe SARS-CoV-2 infection. TCRdb used MiXCR to reprocess the 5' RACE reads, holding one entry per CDR3 protein. The table records fewer than 85,000 distinct CDR3 sequences, roughly 12% of them present only once. Sequencing was performed on whole blood, taken at baseline. The receptors come from an adult who was a healthcare worker with PCR-confirmed SARS-CoV-2 infection or an uninfected control (not recorded which).

This clonotype was found a few times. The chain carries TRBV12-3 or TRBV12-4 and TRBJ1-5; D is uncertain. Deletions cut 1 base from V and 3 bases from J, with 7 bases between. The CDR3 runs 14 residues. DNA of the CDR3: TGTGCCAGCAGTTTAGGAGGTCCCAATCAGCCCCAGCATTTT. It yields the protein CASSLGGPNQPQHF.

V and J are TRBV7-2 and TRBJ1-5; the D gene is possibly TRBD1 (6 bases). This CDR3 is built from 14 residues. The V end lost 3 bases, the J end lost 7 bases, and 13 bases lay between the germline ends. CDR1 is SGHTA, CDR2 FQGNSA, per germline. As DNA, the CDR3 is TGTGCCAGCAGCTTCTTGGGGGGCGTGCAGCCCCAGCATTTT. Its protein is CASSFLGGVQPQHF.

The chain combines TRBV27 with TRBJ2-3, with TRBD1 matching over 7 bases. V dropped 5 bases and J dropped 1; count of bases not matched to a gene: 3. CDR1 MNHEY and CDR2 SMNVEV come from the germline V gene (reference sequence). This CDR3 spans 14 amino acids. The CDR3 DNA reads as TGTGCCAGCAGTGTAGGACAGGGCACAGATACGCAGTATTTT. Protein product: CASSVGQGTDTQYF.

The genes are TRBV6-2 or TRBV6-3 and TRBJ2-7; D possibly corresponds to TRBD2 (6 bases). This CDR3 is built from 15 residues. Trimming cost V 6 bases and J 4 bases, with 19 bases left between them. Germline values: CDR1 MNHEY, CDR2 SVGEGT. The CDR3 spells CASRTSGGFSYEQYF. The CDR3 DNA is TGTGCCAGCAGAACGTCCGGGGGTTTCAGTTACGAGCAGTACTTC.

V gene TRBV15 combines with J gene TRBJ1-2, with D possibly matching TRBD1 (6 bases). Per the germline V gene, CDR1 is LNHNV and CDR2 is YYDKDF (reference sequence). The CDR3 extends over 15 amino acids. V lost 0 bases and J 7 bases, leaving 15 bases between the germline ends. CDR3 nucleotide sequence: TGTGCCACCAGCAGAGATAAGGCAGGGGATAGTGGCTACACCTTC. Residues: CATSRDKAGDSGYTF.

The chain is built from TRBV6-2 or TRBV6-3 and TRBJ2-7, with 7 bases matching TRBD2. The CDR3 is 16 amino acids. Trimming removed 4 bases from V and 0 bases from J; junction bases left unmatched: 9. Germline V CDR1 and CDR2: MNHEY, SVGEGT. CDR3 in amino acids: CASSFPGSGVSYEQYF. CDR3 coding DNA: TGTGCCAGCAGTTTCCCGGGGAGCGGGGTCTCCTACGAGCAGTACTTC.

This clonotype was counted a few times. V is TRBV5-6 and J is TRBJ1-2; TRBD1 might be the D (6 bases). Trimming pared 1 base from V and 3 bases from J, leaving 7 bases between. The CDR3 covers 13 residues. Germline V gene sequence: CDR1 SGHDT, CDR2 YYEEEE. Written as DNA, the CDR3 is TGTGCCAGCAGCTTGACAGGGTACTATGGCTACACCTTC. Translating it yields CASSLTGYYGYTF.

This clonotype appeared a few times. The rearrangement joins TRBV7-2 to TRBJ1-6; D unclear. The CDR3 length is 15 residues. The V and J ends lost 3 bases and 9 bases respectively, with 15 bases between them. The V gene's germline CDR1 is SGHTA and CDR2 FQGNSA. The CDR3 reads CASSLTHGSISPLHF. The CDR3 DNA reads TGTGCCAGCAGCTTGACTCACGGGAGTATTTCACCCCTCCACTTT.

This clonotype has just a few counts. This rearrangement joins TRBV6-2 or TRBV6-3 to TRBJ1-1; D may be TRBD1 (5 bases). The CDR3 is 16 amino acids. Germline lookup yields CDR1 MNHEY and CDR2 SVGEGT. The V end was cut by 4 bases, the J end by 1 base, with 16 bases between. CDR3 bases: TGTGCCAGCAGTTCTCGAAACCCGGGGACGAACACTGAAGCTTTCTTT. It specifies CASSSRNPGTNTEAFF.

J is TRBJ2-2 and V is TRBV19; D perhaps matches TRBD2 (6 bases). Germline loops: CDR1 LNHDA, CDR2 SQIVND (reference sequence). V was cut by 7 bases and J by 3 bases, with 15 bases left in between. The CDR3 runs 15 residues. The CDR3 region is CASTRWGVDTGELFF. CDR3 DNA: TGTGCCAGTACCCGATGGGGGGTTGACACCGGGGAGCTGTTTTTT.

The V and J genes are TRBV6-5 and TRBJ1-4; 8 bases map to TRBD1. V was pared by 2 bases and J by 5 bases, with 10 bases of the junction left unmatched. This CDR3 is 17 amino acids long. The germline gives CDR1 MNHEY, CDR2 SVGAGI. As DNA, the CDR3 is TGTGCCAGCAGTTACGAAACGACAGGGGCTCACAATGAAAAACTGTTTTTT. This codes for CASSYETTGAHNEKLFF.

The chain joins TRBV2 to TRBJ2-7; the D call may be TRBD1 or TRBD2 (5 bases each). The germline V gene has CDR1 SNHLY and CDR2 FYNNEI. V shed 3 bases and J shed 0 bases, with 12 bases lying between them. The CDR3 has 15 amino acids. As DNA, the CDR3 is TGTGCCAGCAGTGATGGGGGTGGAAGCTCCTACGAGCAGTACTTC. Translation: CASSDGGGSSYEQYF.

The chain carries TRBV10-3 and TRBJ2-3; 10 bases align to TRBD1. This CDR3 spans 14 amino acids. Germline CDR1 and CDR2: ENHRY and SYGVKD. The J segment lost 3 bases and the V segment lost 8 bases, leaving 5 bases of the junction unmatched. CDR3 nucleotide sequence: TGTGCCATCTCCACGGGACAGGGGACAGATACGCAGTATTTT. Protein product: CAISTGQGTDTQYF.

The chain combines TRBV2 with TRBJ2-7, with D unclear. The V end was cut by 10 bases, the J end by 9 bases, with 22 bases between. Germline CDR1 and CDR2: SNHLY and FYNNEI. The CDR3 covers 13 residues. This CDR3 is CATDLMGYTGQYF. CDR3 nucleotides: TGTGCCACAGACCTTATGGGGTATACTGGGCAGTACTTC.